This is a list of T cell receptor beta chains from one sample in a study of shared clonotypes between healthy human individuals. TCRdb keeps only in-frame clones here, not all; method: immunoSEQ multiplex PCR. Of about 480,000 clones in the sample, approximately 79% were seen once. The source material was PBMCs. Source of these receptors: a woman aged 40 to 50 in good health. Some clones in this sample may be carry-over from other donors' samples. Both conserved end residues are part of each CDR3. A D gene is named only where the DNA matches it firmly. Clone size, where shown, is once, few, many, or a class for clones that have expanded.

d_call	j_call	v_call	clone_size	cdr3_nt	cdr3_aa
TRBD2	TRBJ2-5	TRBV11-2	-	TGTGCCAGCAGCCCCCCCTGGCCGGGAGGGCCCCCGGAGACCCAGTACTTC	CASSPPWPGGPPETQYF
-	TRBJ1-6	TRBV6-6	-	TGTGCCAGCAGTTACGAATCCCTCGCGAATTCACCCCTCCACTTT	CASSYESLANSPLHF
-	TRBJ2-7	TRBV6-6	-	TGTGCCAGCAACTACCGGGGGACAGCCTACGAGCAGTACTTC	CASNYRGTAYEQYF
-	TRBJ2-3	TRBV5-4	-	TGTGCCAGCAGCCGGATTCGCACAGATACGCAGTATTTT	CASSRIRTDTQYF
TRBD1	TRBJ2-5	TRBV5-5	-	TGTGCCAGCAGCCTCTGGACAGGGTCCTCGGAGACCCAGTACTTC	CASSLWTGSSETQYF
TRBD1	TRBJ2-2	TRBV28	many	TGTGCCAGCAGTTTCACTCAACACACAGGGGCGAACACCGGGGAGCTGTTTTTT	CASSFTQHTGANTGELFF
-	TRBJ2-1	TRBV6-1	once	TGTGCCAGCAGTGCAACTGGCTACCTCACATACAATGAGCAGTTCTTC	CASSATGYLTYNEQFF
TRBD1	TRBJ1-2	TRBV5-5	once	TGTGCCAGCAGCTTGGCAGGGGGCGACTATGGCTACACCTTC	CASSLAGGDYGYTF
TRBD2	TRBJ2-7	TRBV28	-	TGTGCCAGCAGGGATAGCGGGCCGACCTACGAGCAGTACTTC	CASRDSGPTYEQYF
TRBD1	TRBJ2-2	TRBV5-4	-	TGTGCCAGCAGCTTTGGACAGGGGGCGAACACCGGGGAGCTGTTTTTT	CASSFGQGANTGELFF
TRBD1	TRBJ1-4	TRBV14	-	TGTGCCAGCAGCCGCCAGTGGACAGGGCCGGGCGAAAAACTGTTTTTT	CASSRQWTGPGEKLFF
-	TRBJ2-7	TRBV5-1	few	TGCGCCAGCAGCTTGGAAGGGGACTCCTACGAGCAGTACTTC	CASSLEGDSYEQYF
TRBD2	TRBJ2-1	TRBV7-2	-	TGTGCCAGCAGCTTAGAACCGACGACTAGCCTAGCCAACTACAATGAGCAGTTCTTC	CASSLEPTTSLANYNEQFF
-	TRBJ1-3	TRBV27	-	TGTGCCAGCAGTTTAAGGGCAGTCTCTGGAAACACCATATATTTT	CASSLRAVSGNTIYF
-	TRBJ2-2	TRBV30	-	TGTGCCTGGAGGGAACCGGGTAGGCCCTCGAACACCGGGGAGCTGTTTTTT	CAWREPGRPSNTGELFF
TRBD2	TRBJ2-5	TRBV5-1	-	TGCGCCAGCAGCTTGGCCGGGAGGCACGAAGAGACCCAGTACTTC	CASSLAGRHEETQYF
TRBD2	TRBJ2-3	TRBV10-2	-	TGCGCCAGCGGGACTAGCAGAGATACGCAGTATTTT	CASGTSRDTQYF
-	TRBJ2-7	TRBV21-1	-	TGTGCCAGCAGCAAAGTCCAGCGGACCTCCTACGAGCAGTACTTC	CASSKVQRTSYEQYF
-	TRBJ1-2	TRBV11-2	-	TGTGCCAGCAGCACACAGGGAGGCGGCTACACCTTC	CASSTQGGGYTF
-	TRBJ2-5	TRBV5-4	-	TGTGCCAGCAGCTTGGTTGGCAGCCAAGAGACCCAGTACTTC	CASSLVGSQETQYF
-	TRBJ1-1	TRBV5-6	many	TGTGCCAGCAGCTCGATCCTACTGAGCAATGCTTTCTTT	CASSSILLSNAFF
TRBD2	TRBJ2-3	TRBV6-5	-	TGTGCCAGCAGACAGCTAGCGGGAGTTACAGATACGCAGTATTTT	CASRQLAGVTDTQYF
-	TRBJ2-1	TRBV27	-	TGTGCCAGCAGTTTAGAATGGAGGGCGTCCTACAATGAGCAGTTCTTC	CASSLEWRASYNEQFF
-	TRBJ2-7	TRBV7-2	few	TGTGCCAGCAGCTTCAGGTCCCGCGAGCAGTACTTC	CASSFRSREQYF
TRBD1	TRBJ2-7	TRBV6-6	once	TGTGCCAGCAGTCGCCGGGACAGGGGGCCCGAGCAGTACTTC	CASSRRDRGPEQYF